These 11 T cell receptor beta chains were all obtained from the same sample, sequenced in a study of beta chain features in type 1 diabetes. Findings of the study overall: The study found moderately but significantly shorter TCRB CDR3s in all four CD4+ subsets of Type 1 diabetes patients.

These receptors' targets are unknown. Reverse transcription of all isolated RNA meant that expressed TCRB transcripts were sequenced. Sequenced by immunoSEQ multiplex PCR; TCRdb stores in-frame clones only, minus some. In the table there are around 650,000 clones, around an eighth of which are singletons. The sample was naive CD4+ T cells from blood. These receptors were taken from a man aged 30-40 years with type 1 diabetes.

This clone has a handful of counts. This chain links TRBV18 with TRBJ2-6; perhaps D is TRBD1 or TRBD2 (5 bases each). V lost 3 bases and J lost 10, with 10 bases in between. The CDR3 extends over 13 amino acids. CDR1 and CDR2 (germline): KGHSH, LQKENI. The CDR3 sequence is CASSPGEENVLTF. CDR3 bases: TGTGCCAGCTCACCGGGGGAAGAGAACGTCCTGACTTTC.

This sequence joins TRBV7-7 and TRBJ2-2, with 9 bases lining up with TRBD1. The CDR3 loop spans 16 amino acids. Germline CDR1 is SSHAT and CDR2 is FNYEAQ (reference sequence). V gave up 4 bases and J gave up 0 bases; unmatched junction bases: 3. This chain's CDR3 is CASSSQGAANTGELFF. CDR3 DNA: TGTGCCAGCAGCTCACAGGGGGCCGCGAACACCGGGGAGCTGTTTTTT.

The chain employs TRBV18 and TRBJ1-2; D ambiguous. The germline CDR1 and CDR2 sequences are KGHSH and LQKENI. Trimming took off 2 bases at V and 6 bases at J, with 10 bases between the two ends. The CDR3 consists of 13 residues. Written as DNA, the CDR3 is TGTGCCAGCTCACCATTCGGGCCCGATGGCTACACCTTC. It encodes CASSPFGPDGYTF.

In this sample, this clone turned up a few times. The chain recombines TRBV9 with TRBJ2-7; TRBD1 might be the D (6 bases). CDR3 length: 15 amino acids. CDR1 SGDLS and CDR2 YYNGEE come from the germline V gene. The V end lost 4 bases, the J end lost 6 bases, and 20 bases lay between the germline ends. CDR3 DNA: TGTGCCAGCAGCCCTGGGACAAGGGGTCCTGGCGAGCAGTACTTC. Residues: CASSPGTRGPGEQYF.

This clone was detected a few times. This chain links TRBV4-3 with TRBJ1-2; TRBD1 agrees at 7 bases. Germline V gene data show CDR1 as LGHNA and CDR2 as YSLEER. The V segment lost 0 bases and the J segment 3 bases; nucleotides outside the gene matches: 10. The CDR3 contains 17 residues. CDR3 bases: TGCGCCAGCAGCCAAGACGCCTCCCCGACAGGGTACTATGGCTACACCTTC. It encodes CASSQDASPTGYYGYTF.

This clone was seen more than once but under ten times. The V and J genes are TRBV7-7 and TRBJ2-3, with D perhaps matching TRBD1 or TRBD2 (6 bases each). This CDR3 contains 15 residues. Germline loops: CDR1 SSHAT, CDR2 FNYEAQ (reference sequence). Deletions cut 1 base from V and 4 bases from J, with 12 bases between. The CDR3 protein is CASSLVGGSPDTQYF. Here the CDR3 DNA reads TGTGCCAGCAGCTTAGTAGGGGGGAGTCCAGATACGCAGTATTTT.

This chain uses TRBV9 with TRBJ1-1; weak D call: TRBD1 (5 bases). Germline CDR1 is SGDLS and CDR2 is YYNGEE. This CDR3 region has 13 residues. V lost 3 bases, J lost 3 bases, and 9 bases lay in between. CDR3 bases: TGTGCCAGCAGCGGACGGGGCCACACTGAAGCTTTCTTT. It is translated as CASSGRGHTEAFF.

The table lists this clone with a few counts. The genes are TRBV10-3 and TRBJ2-7, with D perhaps matching TRBD2 (5 bases). CDR1 and CDR2 from the germline V gene are ENHRY and SYGVKD. The CDR3 is 13 amino acids. Trimming took off 3 bases at V and 3 bases at J, with 9 bases between the two ends. The CDR3 is CAISEVGGYEQYF. As DNA, the CDR3 is TGTGCCATCAGTGAAGTAGGAGGCTACGAGCAGTACTTC.

The CDR3 sequence: CASSVATAGRSSGANVLTF. CDR3 bases: TGTGCCAGCAGCGTAGCGACAGCGGGGAGGAGCTCTGGGGCCAACGTCCTGACTTTC. The rearrangement links TRBV9 to TRBJ2-6, with 7 positions matching TRBD2. Unmatched junction bases numbered 9, after V lost 0 bases and J lost 0 bases. Germline V gene lookup returns CDR1 SGDLS and CDR2 YYNGEE. The CDR3 is 19 residues long.

The rearrangement links TRBV6-5 to TRBJ2-2, with 8 nucleotides matching TRBD1. The CDR3 contains 15 residues. V shed 5 bases, J shed 1 base, and the junction held 3 bases outside the gene matches. The germline CDR1 and CDR2 sequences are MNHEY and SVGAGI. The CDR3 protein is CASSRTGKNTGELFF. CDR3 coding DNA: TGTGCCAGCAGTCGGACAGGGAAGAACACCGGGGAGCTGTTTTTT.

DNA for the CDR3: TGCGCCAGCAGCTTGGGTGGACACGGCTCTGGAAACACCATATATTTT. The encoded protein is CASSLGGHGSGNTIYF. The chain employs TRBV5-1 and TRBJ1-3; TRBD1 might be the D (5 bases). The CDR3 loop spans 16 amino acids. Trimming cost V 0 bases and J 0 bases, with 10 bases left between them. Germline loops: CDR1 SGHRS, CDR2 YFSETQ.